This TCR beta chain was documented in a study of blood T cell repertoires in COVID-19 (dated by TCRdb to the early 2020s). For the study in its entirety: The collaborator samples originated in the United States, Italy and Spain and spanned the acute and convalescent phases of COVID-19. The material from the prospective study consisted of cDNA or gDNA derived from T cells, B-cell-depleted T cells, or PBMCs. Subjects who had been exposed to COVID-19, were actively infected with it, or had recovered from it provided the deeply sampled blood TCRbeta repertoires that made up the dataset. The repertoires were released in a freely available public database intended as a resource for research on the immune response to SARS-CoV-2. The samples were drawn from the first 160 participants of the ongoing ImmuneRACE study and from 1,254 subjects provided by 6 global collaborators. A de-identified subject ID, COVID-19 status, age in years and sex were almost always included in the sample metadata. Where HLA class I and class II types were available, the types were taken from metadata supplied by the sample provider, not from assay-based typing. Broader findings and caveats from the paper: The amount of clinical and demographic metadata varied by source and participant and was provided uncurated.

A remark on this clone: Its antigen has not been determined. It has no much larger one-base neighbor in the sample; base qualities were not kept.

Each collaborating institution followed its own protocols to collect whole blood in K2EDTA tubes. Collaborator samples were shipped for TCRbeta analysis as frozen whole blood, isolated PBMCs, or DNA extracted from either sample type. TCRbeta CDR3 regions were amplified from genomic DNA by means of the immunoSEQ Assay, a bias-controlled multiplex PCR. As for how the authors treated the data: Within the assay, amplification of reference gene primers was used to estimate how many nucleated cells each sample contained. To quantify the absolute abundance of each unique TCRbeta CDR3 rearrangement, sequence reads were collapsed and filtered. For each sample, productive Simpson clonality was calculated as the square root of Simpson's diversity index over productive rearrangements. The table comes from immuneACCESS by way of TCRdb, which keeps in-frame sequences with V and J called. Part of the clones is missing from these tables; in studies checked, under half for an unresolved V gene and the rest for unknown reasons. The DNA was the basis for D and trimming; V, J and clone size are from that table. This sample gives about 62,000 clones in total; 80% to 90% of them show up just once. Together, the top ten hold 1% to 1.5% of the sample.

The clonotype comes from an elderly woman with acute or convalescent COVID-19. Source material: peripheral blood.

The base sequence is TGTGCCAGCAGCCCCCGGGACAGGGGTATCACTGAAGCTTTCTTT. Its coded protein is CASSPRDRGITEAFF. The chain was built from TRBV6-5 and TRBJ1-1; 10 of the junction bases match TRBD1. From its cysteine to its phenylalanine, the CDR3 spans 15 amino acids. Only CDR3 DNA remains: 45 bases, in frame from the first base. V is trimmed back by 6 bases and J by 4 bases, and the junction contains 8 bases that no gene match accounts for. Via the germline V gene, CDR1 is MNHEY and CDR2 SVGAGI.